This T cell receptor beta chain was documented in a study of cytomegalovirus exposure and HLA in healthy donors. Per germline, CDR1 MNHEY and CDR2 SMNVEV (reference sequence). V lost 4 bases to trimming and J lost 0 bases, with 16 bases between them. The CDR3 totals 16 residues. Comment on this clone: Its cognate antigen is unknown.

Findings and caveats of the study: Earlier analysis yielded a pattern in which most TCR beta V segments were productive about 90% or about 30% of the time. After further analysis at a later stage, roughly 15,000 TCR beta sequences were associated with HLA alleles at 0.05 false discovery rate. Cytomegalovirus status was reportedly diagnosed by the classifier with high specificity and sensitivity.

A multiplex PCR was run with 60 Vbeta primers and 13 Jbeta primers. Profiling relied on immunoSEQ multiplex PCR, and the TCRdb table lists in-frame clones only, not all of them. The table includes roughly 180,000 clones, 84% detected once. This clonotype was obtained from a man aged 25-40 years in good health and CMV-seronegative. Sequenced input: PBMCs. The V and J genes are TRBV27 and TRBJ2-7; D possibly corresponds to TRBD1 (8 bases). The CDR3 loop reads CASSSNRGGPSYEQYF. The CDR3, as DNA: TGTGCCAGCAGTTCCAACAGGGGGGGGCCCTCCTACGAGCAGTACTTC.